Listed here are 12 T cell receptor beta chains from one sample, sequenced in a study of tumor and adjacent non-tumor tissue in lung cancer. The template was RNA from unsorted bulk tissue. The normal lung tissue was taken more than 3 cm from the tumor edge. Three rounds of nested PCR, following a modified ARM-PCR protocol, produced the TCRbeta library. TCRdb reprocessed the multiplex PCR reads with MiXCR, giving one entry per CDR3 protein. The repertoire includes some 100,000 distinct CDR3 sequences, roughly 60% of them detected once, and around 20% sits in the top ten. The sample was distant non-tumor lung tissue. These receptors all come from a man between 25 and 39 years old with non-small cell lung cancer.

Turning to this clonotype: One end of the junction fails to match germline, which may point to a read error. The chain carries TRBV5-1 and TRBJ2-4, with D possibly TRBD1 on 6 matching bases. Germline-derived CDR1 and CDR2 are SGHRS and YFSETQ. The CDR3 contains 14 residues. The CDR3 DNA reads as TGCGCCAGCAGTTCAGACAGGAGCAAAGACATCCAGTACTTC. Protein sequence: CASSSDRSKDIQYF. Drawing the rest from reference TRBV5-1 and TRBJ2-4, the complete variable domain is KAGVTQTPRYLIKTRGQQVTLSCSPISGHRSVSWYQQTPGQGLQFLFEYFSETQRNKGNFPGRFSGRQFSNSRSEMNVSTLELGDSALYLCASSSDRSKDIQYFGAGTRLSVL.

As to this clonotype: It may be a read error: a sequence one base away is much more abundant. The chain carries TRBV4-1 and TRBJ1-1, with D possibly being TRBD1 (5 bases). Germline V gene lookup returns CDR1 MGHRA and CDR2 YSYEKL. The CDR3 loop spans 17 amino acids. V was shortened by 4 bases and J by 5 bases, with 23 bases between the two germline ends. The CDR3 sequence: CASSLKYSGVRGTEAFF. For the CDR3, the DNA is TGCGCCAGCAGCCTGAAGTACTCGGGAGTTAGGGGTACTGAAGCTTTCTTT.

Many counts were recorded for this clonotype. The CDR3 loop is CASGLGGGAFTDTQYF. In nucleotides, the CDR3 is TGTGCTAGTGGTTTAGGTGGCGGGGCTTTCACAGATACGCAGTATTTT. The chain is built from TRBV12-5 and TRBJ2-3; perhaps TRBD2 as D (6 bases). The CDR3 consists of 16 residues. With 3 bases removed from V and 2 bases from J, the gap between germline ends came to 15 bases. CDR1 and CDR2 (germline): LGHNT, FRNRAP.

This chain joins TRBV6-2 or TRBV6-3 and TRBJ2-7; TRBD1 is a possible D gene (5 bases). The germline V gene has CDR1 MNHEY and CDR2 SVGEGT. V was pared by 7 bases and J by 2 bases, with 21 bases between. The CDR3 is made up of 16 amino acids. CDR3 DNA sequence: TGTGCCAGCAATGCCGAACGTGGGGCAACGACCTACGAGCAGTACTTC. It is translated as CASNAERGATTYEQYF.

Note on this clonotype: At one end the junction does not follow the germline gene, possibly because of a read error. The gene calls are TRBV11-3 and TRBJ2-2; D may be TRBD1 or TRBD2 (5 bases each). Germline V gene lookup returns CDR1 SGHNT and CDR2 YENEEA. There are 14 residues in the CDR3. The DNA for the CDR3 is TGTGCCAGCAATTTGAAGGGGTACACCGGGGAACTGTTTTTT. Translating gives CASNLKGYTGELFF.

A word on this clonotype: The conserved final phenylalanine or tryptophan is absent from the CDR3, which likely points to a read error. The rearrangement links TRBV4-1 to TRBJ2-7; D might be TRBD1 (7 bases). Germline assignment: CDR1 MGHRA and CDR2 YSYEKL. CDR3 length: 15 residues. The CDR3 loop reads CANSQDPGGFYEQYS. Written as DNA, the CDR3 is TGCGCCAACAGCCAAGATCCAGGGGGGTTCTACGAGCAGTACTCC.

This clonotype was detected once. V is TRBV11-2 and J is TRBJ1-2; D gene unclear. V lost 5 bases to trimming and J lost 4 bases, with 11 bases between them. CDR1 is SGHAT and CDR2 is FQNNGV in the germline V gene. This CDR3 is 13 amino acids long. CDR3 sequence: CASSQTSTYGYTF. CDR3 DNA: TGTGCCAGCAGCCAAACGAGCACCTATGGCTACACCTTC. Together with reference TRBV11-2 and TRBJ1-2, the CDR3 gives the full variable domain: EAGVAQSPRYKIIEKRQSVAFWCNPISGHATLYWYQQILGQGPKLLIQFQNNGVVDDSQLPKDRFSAERLKGVDSTLKIQPAKLEDSAVYLCASSQTSTYGYTFGSGTRLTVV.

A note on this clonotype: The CDR3 ends on some other residue instead of the conserved phenylalanine or tryptophan, so this is likely a read error. V and J are TRBV5-6 and TRBJ2-2, with a weak D call TRBD2 (5 bases). The germline CDR1 and CDR2 sequences are SGHDT and YYEEEE. This CDR3 spans 15 amino acids. The CDR3: CASSLLTREPGELFS. CDR3 DNA: TGTGCCAGCAGCTTGCTCACACGGGAACCTGGGGAACTGTTTTCT.

A word on this clonotype: Germline and junction disagree at one end, which may indicate a read error. The chain combines TRBV20-1 with TRBJ2-2; D not resolved. Germline loops: CDR1 DFQATT, CDR2 SNEGSKA (reference sequence). There are 16 residues in the CDR3. CDR3 DNA: TGCAGTGATAGAGATCAGAGGAAGGGTCCGGCCGGGGAGCTGTTTTTT. Translated: CSDRDQRKGPAGELFF.

J is TRBJ2-5 and V is TRBV6-5; 8 bases line up with TRBD2. This CDR3 region has 15 residues. The J segment lost 2 bases and the V segment lost 7 bases, leaving 9 bases of the junction unmatched. Germline V gene data show CDR1 as MNHEY and CDR2 as SVGAGI. In DNA, the CDR3 is TGTGCCAGCATATATCGGGGGGGCCGGCAAGAGACCCAGTACTTC. This codes for CASIYRGGRQETQYF.

This clonotype has a handful of counts. This may arise from a read error, as a much more abundant clone is one base away. The rearrangement joins TRBV12-3 or TRBV12-4 to TRBJ2-2; the D gene is possibly TRBD1 (6 bases). The V and J ends lost 2 bases and 3 bases respectively, with 10 bases between them. The CDR3 is made up of 15 amino acids. CDR3 sequence (DNA): TGTGCCAGCAGTTTACAGGGGTATGACACCGGGGAGCTGTTTTTT. Residues: CASSLQGYDTGELFF.

Regarding this clonotype: A much larger clone is a single base away; this may be a read error. V gene TRBV5-4 combines with J gene TRBJ2-3, with 9 bases lining up with TRBD2. This CDR3 has 15 residues. V dropped 4 bases and J dropped 5; count of bases not matched to a gene: 8. CDR1 and CDR2 from the germline V gene are SGHNT and YYREEE (reference sequence). CDR3 nucleotide sequence: TGTGCCAGCAGCGGGGGGATAGCGGGAGTAGATACGCAGTATTTT. This gives the protein CASSGGIAGVDTQYF. Looking up the rest from reference TRBV5-4 and TRBJ2-3 gives the full variable domain: ETGVTQSPTHLIKTRGQQVTLRCSSQSGHNTVSWYQQALGQGPQFIFQYYREEENGRGNFPPRFSGLQFPNYSSELNVNALELDDSALYLCASSGGIAGVDTQYFGPGTRLTVL.